This entry is about one TCR beta chain. No antigen is known for it. This specimen belongs to a study of T cells in Graves' hyperthyroidism and ophthalmopathy. Study findings and constraints: In the analysis, a 13 V-J model separated ophthalmopathy from stable hyperthyroidism.

Researchers defined stable Graves' hyperthyroidism as no ophthalmopathy progression within 18 months. PBMCs were obtained from about 9.9 ml fresh peripheral blood. V gave up 1 base and J gave up 3 bases, with 13 bases separating them. The CDR3 totals 15 residues. Germline CDR1 is LNHDA and CDR2 is SQIVND (reference sequence). Researchers took RNA transcripts and amplified the TCR beta CDR3 regions from them. Using the HTBI primer set, a first-round RT-PCR was run on the TCR CDR3. TCRdb reanalysed the multiplex PCR reads using MiXCR and keeps one entry per CDR3 protein. Of 300,000 to 400,000 distinct CDR3 sequences listed, roughly 14% were seen once; the top ten hold roughly 11%.

The receptor was isolated from a woman between 55 and 75 years old with Graves' hyperthyroidism. The material sequenced was blood. J is TRBJ2-7 and V is TRBV19, with unresolved D. CDR3: CASSIGGAGYYEQYF. The CDR3 nucleotides are TGTGCCAGTAGTATAGGAGGAGCCGGTTACTACGAGCAGTACTTC.